This entry describes one TCR beta chain. The sample is drawn from a study of blood T cell repertoires in COVID-19. Trimming took 7 bases from V and 8 from J; bases not matched to a gene: 11. The CDR3 has 15 amino acids. CDR1 is LNHDA, CDR2 SQIVND, per germline (reference sequence). Profiling relied on immunoSEQ multiplex PCR, and the TCRdb table lists in-frame clones only, not all of them. Altogether more than 250,000 clones are present, nearly 90% being singletons, with the ten largest covering about 1.7%. The sample consisted of PBMCs or T cells enriched from blood (not recorded which). The gene calls are TRBV19 and TRBJ2-2, with TRBD2 matching 9 bases. This receptor was identified in a woman younger than 30 with acute COVID-19. CDR3 sequence reads: CASNPLAGVAGELFF. In nucleotides, the CDR3 is TGTGCCAGTAACCCTTTAGCGGGAGTCGCGGGGGAGCTGTTTTTT.